Many counts were recorded for the clone carrying this T cell receptor (beta chain). Antigen: not known. The ends were cut back, 1 base at V and 8 bases at J, with 9 bases in the middle. This CDR3 comprises 12 residues. CDR1 LGHDT and CDR2 YNNKEL come from the germline V gene (reference sequence). The data stem from a study of CD8 T cells in ankylosing spondylitis. Study-level results: Disease-linked clones reportedly showed significant enrichment in matched ankylosing spondylitis synovial fluid. Disease-linked clones had a CD8+ phenotype and relatively low frequency in peripheral blood. Typical of ankylosing spondylitis blood, it appeared, was a TCR beta motif of roughly eight highly homologous variants.

Quantitative 5'-RACE was performed with molecular barcodes, and it yielded the TCR beta libraries. In TCRdb, the 5' RACE reads were re-called with MiXCR into one record per CDR3 protein. The table has some 130,000 distinct CDR3 sequences, about 7% seen once. V usage is TRBV3-1 and J usage is TRBJ2-7; D remains unclear. This clonotype was obtained from a female donor with ankylosing spondylitis or in good health (not recorded which). The sample taken for sequencing was blood, either unsorted or a sorted T cell fraction (not recorded which). The CDR3: CASSQARHQQYF. For the CDR3, the DNA is TGTGCCAGCAGCCAAGCGCGGCACCAGCAGTACTTC.